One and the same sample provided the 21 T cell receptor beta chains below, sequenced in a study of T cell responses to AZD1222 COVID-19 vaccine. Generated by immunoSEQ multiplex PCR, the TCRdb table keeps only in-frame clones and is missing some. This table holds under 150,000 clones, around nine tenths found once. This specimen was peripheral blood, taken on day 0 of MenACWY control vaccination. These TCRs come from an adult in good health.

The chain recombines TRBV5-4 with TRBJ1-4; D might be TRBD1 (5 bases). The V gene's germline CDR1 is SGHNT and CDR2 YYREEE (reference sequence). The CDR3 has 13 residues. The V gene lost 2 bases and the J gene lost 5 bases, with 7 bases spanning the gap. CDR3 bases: TGTGCCAGCAGCTTCGGGGGAAATGAAAAACTGTTTTTT. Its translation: CASSFGGNEKLFF.

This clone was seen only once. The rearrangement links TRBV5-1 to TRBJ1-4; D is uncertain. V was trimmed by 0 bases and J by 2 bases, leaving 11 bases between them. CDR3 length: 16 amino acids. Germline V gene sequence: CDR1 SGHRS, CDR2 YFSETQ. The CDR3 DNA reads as TGCGCCAGCAGCTTGGCCTGGCAGGCCACTAATGAAAAACTGTTTTTT. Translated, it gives CASSLAWQATNEKLFF.

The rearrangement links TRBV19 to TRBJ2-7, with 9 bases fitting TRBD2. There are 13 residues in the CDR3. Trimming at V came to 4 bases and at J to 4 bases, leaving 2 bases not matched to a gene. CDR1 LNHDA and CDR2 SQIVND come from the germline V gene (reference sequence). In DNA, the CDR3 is TGTGCCAGTAGTACCAGCGGGGGGTACGAGCAGTACTTC. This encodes CASSTSGGYEQYF.

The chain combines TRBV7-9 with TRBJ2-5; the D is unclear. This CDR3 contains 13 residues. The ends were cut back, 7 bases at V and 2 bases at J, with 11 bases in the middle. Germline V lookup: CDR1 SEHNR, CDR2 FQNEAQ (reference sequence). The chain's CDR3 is CASTPLLQETQYF. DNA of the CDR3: TGTGCCAGCACTCCCCTGTTACAAGAGACCCAGTACTTC.

CDR3 in DNA: TGTGCCAGCACTCTATCGGGGGCCCCGGGGGAAAAACTGTTTTTT. Amino acids: CASTLSGAPGEKLFF. The genes are TRBV28 and TRBJ1-4; tentative D call: TRBD1 (6 bases). Germline V gene data show CDR1 as MDHEN and CDR2 as SYDVKM. The CDR3 has 15 amino acids. Trimming shortened V by 7 bases and J by 8 bases, and 20 bases separated the two germline ends.

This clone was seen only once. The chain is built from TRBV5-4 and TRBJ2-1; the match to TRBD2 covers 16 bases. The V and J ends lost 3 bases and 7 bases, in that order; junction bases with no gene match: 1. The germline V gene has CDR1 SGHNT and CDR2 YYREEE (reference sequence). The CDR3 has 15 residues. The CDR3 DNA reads TGTGCCAGCAGCTGGGGACTAGCGGGAGGGAATGAGCAGTTCTTC. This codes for CASSWGLAGGNEQFF.

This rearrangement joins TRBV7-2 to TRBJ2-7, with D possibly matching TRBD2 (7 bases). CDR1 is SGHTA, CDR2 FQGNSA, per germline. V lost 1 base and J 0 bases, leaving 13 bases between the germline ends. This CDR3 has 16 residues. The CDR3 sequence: CASSLDGGASSYEQYF. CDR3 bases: TGTGCCAGCAGCTTAGATGGGGGGGCGAGCTCCTACGAGCAGTACTTC.

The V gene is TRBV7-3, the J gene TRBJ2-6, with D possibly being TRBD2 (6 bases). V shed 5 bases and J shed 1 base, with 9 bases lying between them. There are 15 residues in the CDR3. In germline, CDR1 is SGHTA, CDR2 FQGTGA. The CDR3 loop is CASSIGTSGANVLTF. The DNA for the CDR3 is TGTGCCAGCAGCATCGGGACTTCTGGGGCCAACGTCCTGACTTTC.

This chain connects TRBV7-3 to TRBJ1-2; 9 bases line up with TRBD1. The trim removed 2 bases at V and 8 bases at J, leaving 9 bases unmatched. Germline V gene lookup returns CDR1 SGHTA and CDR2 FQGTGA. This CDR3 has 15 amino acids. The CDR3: CASSLSATDRGGYTF. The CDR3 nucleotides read TGTGCCAGCAGCTTATCAGCCACCGACAGGGGGGGCTACACCTTC. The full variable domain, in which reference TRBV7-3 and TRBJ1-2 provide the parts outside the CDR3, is GAGVSQTPSNKVTEKGKYVELRCDPISGHTALYWYRQSLGQGPEFLIYFQGTGAADDSGLPNDRFFAVRPEGSVSTLKIQRTERGDSAVYLCASSLSATDRGGYTFGSGTRLTVV.

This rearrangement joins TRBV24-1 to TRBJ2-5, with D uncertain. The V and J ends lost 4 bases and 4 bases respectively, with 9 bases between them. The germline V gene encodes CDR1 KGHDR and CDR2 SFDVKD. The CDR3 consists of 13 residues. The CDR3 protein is CATSEGILETQYF. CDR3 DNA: TGTGCCACCAGTGAAGGTATCTTAGAGACCCAGTACTTC.

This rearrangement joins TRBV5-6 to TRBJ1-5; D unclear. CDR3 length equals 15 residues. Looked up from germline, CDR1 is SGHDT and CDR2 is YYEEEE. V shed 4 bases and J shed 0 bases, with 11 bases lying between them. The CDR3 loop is CASSSRTHSNQPQHF. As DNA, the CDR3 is TGTGCCAGCAGCAGTAGGACTCATAGCAATCAGCCCCAGCATTTT.

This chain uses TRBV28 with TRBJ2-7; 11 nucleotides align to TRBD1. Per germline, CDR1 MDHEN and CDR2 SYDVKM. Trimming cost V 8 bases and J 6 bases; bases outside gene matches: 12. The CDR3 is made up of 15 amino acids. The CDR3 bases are TGTGCCAGCCTCGGCGGAGGGACAGGGGGGTTCGAGCAGTACTTC. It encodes CASLGGGTGGFEQYF.

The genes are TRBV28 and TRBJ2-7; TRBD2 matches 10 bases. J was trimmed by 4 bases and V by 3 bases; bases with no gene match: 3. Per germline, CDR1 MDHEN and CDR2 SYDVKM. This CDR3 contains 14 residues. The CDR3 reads CASSLASGSYEQYF. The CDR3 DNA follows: TGTGCCAGCAGTTTGGCTAGCGGGAGTTACGAGCAGTACTTC.

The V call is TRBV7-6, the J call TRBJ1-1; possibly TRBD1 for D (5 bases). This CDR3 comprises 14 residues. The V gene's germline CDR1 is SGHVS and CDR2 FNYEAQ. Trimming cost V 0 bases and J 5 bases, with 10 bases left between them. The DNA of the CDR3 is TGTGCCAGCAGCTTAGCGGCTGGGGGGACTGAAGCTTTCTTT. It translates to CASSLAAGGTEAFF.

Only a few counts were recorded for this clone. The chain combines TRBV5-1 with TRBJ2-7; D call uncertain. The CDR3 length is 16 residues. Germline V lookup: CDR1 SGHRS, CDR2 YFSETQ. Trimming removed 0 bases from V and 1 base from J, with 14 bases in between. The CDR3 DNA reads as TGCGCCAGCAGCTTGGGCAGCGCCCCGAGGTCCTACGAGCAGTACTTC. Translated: CASSLGSAPRSYEQYF.

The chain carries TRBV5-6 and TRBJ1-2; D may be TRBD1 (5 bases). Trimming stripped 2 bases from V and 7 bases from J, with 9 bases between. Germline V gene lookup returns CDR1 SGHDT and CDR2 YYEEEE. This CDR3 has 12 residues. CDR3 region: CASSFRVGGYTF. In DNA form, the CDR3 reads TGTGCCAGCAGCTTCAGGGTTGGTGGCTACACCTTC.

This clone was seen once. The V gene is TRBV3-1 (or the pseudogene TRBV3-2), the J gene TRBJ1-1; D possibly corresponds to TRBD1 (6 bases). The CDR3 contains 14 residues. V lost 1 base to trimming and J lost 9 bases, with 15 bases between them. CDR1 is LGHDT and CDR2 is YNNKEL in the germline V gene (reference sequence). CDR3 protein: CASSQAGVGSQAFF. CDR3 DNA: TGTGCCAGCAGCCAAGCAGGGGTTGGATCGCAAGCTTTCTTT.

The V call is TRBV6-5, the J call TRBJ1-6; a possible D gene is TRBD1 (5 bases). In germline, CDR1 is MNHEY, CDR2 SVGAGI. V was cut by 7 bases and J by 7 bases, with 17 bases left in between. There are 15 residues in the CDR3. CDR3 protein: CASTPGRPENSPLHF. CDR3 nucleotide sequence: TGTGCCAGCACCCCGGGACGGCCCGAGAATTCACCCCTCCACTTT.

DNA for the CDR3: TGTGCCAGTAGTATGAAAAGGGAGAACACTGAAGCTTTCTTT. This codes for CASSMKRENTEAFF. This sequence joins TRBV19 and TRBJ1-1; D uncertain. CDR1 LNHDA and CDR2 SQIVND come from the germline V gene (reference sequence). The V gene lost 3 bases and the J gene lost 1 base, with 9 bases spanning the gap. This CDR3 contains 14 residues.

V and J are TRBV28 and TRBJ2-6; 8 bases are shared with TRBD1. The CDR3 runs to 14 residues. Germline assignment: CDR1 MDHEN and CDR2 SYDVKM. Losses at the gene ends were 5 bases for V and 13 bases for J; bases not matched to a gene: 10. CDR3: CASSQGAHFWVLTF. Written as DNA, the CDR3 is TGTGCCAGCAGTCAGGGGGCGCATTTTTGGGTCCTGACTTTC.

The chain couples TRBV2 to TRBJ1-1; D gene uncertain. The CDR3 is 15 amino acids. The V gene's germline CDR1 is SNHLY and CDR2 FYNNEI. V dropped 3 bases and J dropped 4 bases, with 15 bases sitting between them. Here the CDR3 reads CASSDETPGPTEAFF. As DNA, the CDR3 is TGTGCCAGCAGTGACGAGACCCCTGGTCCCACTGAAGCTTTCTTT.